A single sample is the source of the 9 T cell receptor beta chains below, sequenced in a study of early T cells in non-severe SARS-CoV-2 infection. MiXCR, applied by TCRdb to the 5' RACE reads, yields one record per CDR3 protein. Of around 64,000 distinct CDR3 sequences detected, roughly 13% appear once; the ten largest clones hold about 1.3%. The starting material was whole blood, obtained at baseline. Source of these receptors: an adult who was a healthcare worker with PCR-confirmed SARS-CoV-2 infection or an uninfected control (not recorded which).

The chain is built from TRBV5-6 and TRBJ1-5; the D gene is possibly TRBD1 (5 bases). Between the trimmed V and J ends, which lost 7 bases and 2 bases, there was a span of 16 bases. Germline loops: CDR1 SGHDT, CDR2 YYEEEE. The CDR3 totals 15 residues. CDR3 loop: CASAYSGRRNQPQHF. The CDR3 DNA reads TGTGCCAGCGCTTATTCGGGGCGTCGCAATCAGCCCCAGCATTTT.

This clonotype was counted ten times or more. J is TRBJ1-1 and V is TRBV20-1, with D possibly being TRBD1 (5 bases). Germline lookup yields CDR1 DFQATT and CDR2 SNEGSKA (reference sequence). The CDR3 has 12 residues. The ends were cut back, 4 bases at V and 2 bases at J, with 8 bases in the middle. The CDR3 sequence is CSAMTANTEAFF. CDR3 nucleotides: TGCAGTGCTATGACAGCTAACACTGAAGCTTTCTTT.

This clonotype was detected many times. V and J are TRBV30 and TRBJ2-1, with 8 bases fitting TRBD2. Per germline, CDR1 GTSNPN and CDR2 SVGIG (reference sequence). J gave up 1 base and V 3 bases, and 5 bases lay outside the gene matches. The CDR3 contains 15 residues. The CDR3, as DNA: TGTGCCTGGAGGGGTCTAGCGGGTTCCTACAATGAGCAGTTCTTC. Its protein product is CAWRGLAGSYNEQFF.

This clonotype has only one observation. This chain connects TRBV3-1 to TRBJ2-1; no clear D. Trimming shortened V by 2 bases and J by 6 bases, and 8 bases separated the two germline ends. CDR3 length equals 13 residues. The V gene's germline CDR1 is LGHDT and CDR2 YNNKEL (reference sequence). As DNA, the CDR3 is TGTGCCAGCAGCCAACCCCTAGTCAATGAGCAGTTCTTC. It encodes CASSQPLVNEQFF.

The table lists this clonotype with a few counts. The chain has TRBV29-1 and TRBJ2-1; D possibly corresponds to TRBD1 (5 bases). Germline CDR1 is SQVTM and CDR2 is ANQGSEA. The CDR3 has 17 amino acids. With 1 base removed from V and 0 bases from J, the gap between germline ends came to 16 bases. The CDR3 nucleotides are TGCAGCGTTGAAGGCACAGAGAGCGACAGCTCCTACAATGAGCAGTTCTTC. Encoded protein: CSVEGTESDSSYNEQFF.

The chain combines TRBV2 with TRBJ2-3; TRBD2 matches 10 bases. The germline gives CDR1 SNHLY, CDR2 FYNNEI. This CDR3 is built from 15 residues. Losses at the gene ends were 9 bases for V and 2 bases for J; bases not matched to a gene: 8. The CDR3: CARKGLADPTDTQYF. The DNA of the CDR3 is TGTGCCAGAAAAGGACTAGCGGACCCCACAGATACGCAGTATTTT.

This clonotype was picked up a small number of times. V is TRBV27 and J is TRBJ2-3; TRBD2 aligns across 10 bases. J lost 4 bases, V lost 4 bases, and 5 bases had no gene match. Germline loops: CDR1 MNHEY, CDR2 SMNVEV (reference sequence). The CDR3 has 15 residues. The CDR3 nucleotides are TGTGCCAGCAGTTCCCTAGCGGGAGACCCAGATACGCAGTATTTT. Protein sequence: CASSSLAGDPDTQYF.

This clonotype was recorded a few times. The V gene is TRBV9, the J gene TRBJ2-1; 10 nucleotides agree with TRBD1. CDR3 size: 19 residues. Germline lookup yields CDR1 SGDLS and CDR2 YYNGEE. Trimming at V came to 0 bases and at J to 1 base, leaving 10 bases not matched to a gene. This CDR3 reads CASSVGDRGFLGSYNEQFF. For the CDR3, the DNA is TGTGCCAGCAGCGTAGGGGACAGGGGCTTCTTGGGGTCCTACAATGAGCAGTTCTTC.

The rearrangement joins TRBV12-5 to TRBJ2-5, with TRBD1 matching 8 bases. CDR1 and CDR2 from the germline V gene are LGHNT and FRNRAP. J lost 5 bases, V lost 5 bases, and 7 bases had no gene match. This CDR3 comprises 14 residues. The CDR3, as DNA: TGTGCTAGTGGTGCGACAGGGGCGGAGGAGACCCAGTACTTC. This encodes CASGATGAEETQYF. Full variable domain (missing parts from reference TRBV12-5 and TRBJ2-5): DARVTQTPRHKVTEMGQEVTMRCQPILGHNTVFWYRQTMMQGLELLAYFRNRAPLDDSGMPKDRFSAEMPDATLATLKIQPSEPRDSAVYFCASGATGAEETQYFGPGTRLLVL.